The present T cell receptor beta chain was sequenced within a study of human T cells and chemical hapten exposure. Study-level background: Readings were taken at 6 days from patch tests that had applied 0.01% DPC to the upper back. Study results and limitations: Once DPC sensitization occurred, TCRs above 1 in 1000 frequency showed no change. Expanded TCRs produced significantly more large CDR3 similarity clusters than controls did.

Time point specified: patch test 1, 2 weeks after DPC sensitization. Described treatment: therapeutic diphenylcyclopropenone sensitization with weekly scalp DPC. The library attached unique molecular identifiers to individual cDNA molecules. TCRdb re-analysed the RACE reads in MiXCR, keeping a single row per CDR3 protein. This sample has tens of thousands of distinct CDR3 sequences, with 9.3% found just once. This clonotype was seen a few times. What it binds is not known. The CDR3 covers 14 residues. CDR1 GTSNPN and CDR2 SVGIG come from the germline V gene (reference sequence). The V end lost 3 bases, the J end lost 8 bases, and 16 bases lay between the germline ends.

The gene calls are TRBV30 and TRBJ1-4, with a weak D call TRBD1 (5 bases). Sequenced here: whole blood, sampled in connection with sensitization to the hapten diphenylcyclopropenone (DPC). The origin of this receptor is a middle-aged woman with alopecia areata. Some clones in this sample may be carry-over from other donors' samples. CDR3 sequence reads: CAWSSGPISEKLFF. CDR3 nucleotide sequence: TGTGCCTGGAGCTCGGGACCGATTTCAGAAAAACTGTTTTTT.